Shown below are 26 T cell receptor beta chains from a single sample sequenced in a study of shared clonotypes between healthy human individuals. Only CD45RO-negative cells positively selected for CCR7 counted as naive CD8 cells, so terminally differentiated effector memory CD45RA+ cells were excluded. Sequenced by immunoSEQ multiplex PCR; TCRdb stores in-frame clones only, minus some. Among 1.5 million to 2.5 million clones, less than 95% were seen once, and the ten largest hold 0.9% to 1.5%. Source material: naive CD8+ T cells sorted from blood. The receptors were gathered from a man aged 18-30 years in good health.

The chain couples TRBV5-4 to TRBJ1-6, with unresolved D. The CDR3 runs to 13 residues. The germline V gene encodes CDR1 SGHNT and CDR2 YYREEE (reference sequence). The V end was cut by 4 bases, the J end by 1 base, with 3 bases between. DNA of the CDR3: TGTGCCAGCAGCGCGTCCTATAATTCACCCCTCCACTTT. Protein: CASSASYNSPLHF.

The chain couples TRBV7-9 to TRBJ2-5, with unresolved D. Germline V gives CDR1 SEHNR, CDR2 FQNEAQ (reference sequence). The V end was cut by 5 bases, the J end by 1 base, with 26 bases between. This CDR3 spans 19 amino acids. The CDR3 here is CASSPGGGFGYLTQETQYF. The CDR3 bases are TGTGCCAGCAGCCCAGGCGGTGGTTTCGGTTACCTGACCCAAGAGACCCAGTACTTC.

Only one count was recorded for this clone. The chain carries TRBV28 and TRBJ2-7, with 9 bases matching TRBD1. J gave up 3 bases and V 8 bases, and 8 bases lay outside the gene matches. The CDR3 length is 14 residues. The V gene's germline CDR1 is MDHEN and CDR2 SYDVKM. CDR3 sequence: CASATGQGVYEQYF. The CDR3 DNA is TGTGCCAGCGCAACGGGACAGGGTGTCTACGAGCAGTACTTC.

CDR3 DNA: TGTGCCAGCAGCATTGCCCTAGCGGGAGGGCCAGTCTACAATGAGCAGTTCTTC. This encodes CASSIALAGGPVYNEQFF. The V and J genes are TRBV7-8 and TRBJ2-1; 12 nucleotides match TRBD2. The CDR3 extends over 18 amino acids. V was clipped by 5 bases and J by 3 bases; unmatched bases: 11. Per the germline V gene, CDR1 is SGHVS and CDR2 is FQNEAQ.

V gene TRBV10-2 combines with J gene TRBJ2-5; 14 nucleotides match TRBD2. The CDR3 runs to 16 residues. V gave up 6 bases and J gave up 3 bases; unmatched junction bases: 6. CDR1 is WSHSY, CDR2 SAAADI, per germline. The CDR3 DNA follows: TGCGCCAGCAGACTGGGACTAGCGGGGGTCGAAGAGACCCAGTACTTC. Translation gives CASRLGLAGVEETQYF.

The V and J genes are TRBV27 and TRBJ2-6, with a possible D match to TRBD2 (6 bases). V was clipped by 5 bases and J by 11 bases, with 13 bases between them. The length of the CDR3 is 13 residues. Germline CDR1 is MNHEY and CDR2 is SMNVEV (reference sequence). The CDR3 sequence is CASSIFWGDVLTF. The CDR3 nucleotides are TGTGCCAGCAGTATCTTCTGGGGGGACGTCCTGACTTTC.

The V call is TRBV9, the J call TRBJ2-7, with 8 bases lining up with TRBD2. The V segment lost 3 bases and the J segment 2 bases; nucleotides outside the gene matches: 4. This CDR3 spans 14 amino acids. Per the germline V gene, CDR1 is SGDLS and CDR2 is YYNGEE. The CDR3 sequence: CASSGGLGTYEQYF. CDR3 sequence (DNA): TGTGCCAGCAGCGGGGGACTAGGGACCTACGAGCAGTACTTC.

The rearrangement joins TRBV9 to TRBJ2-3, with TRBD1 identical over 7 bases. The CDR3 totals 14 residues. Germline CDR1 reads SGDLS; CDR2 reads YYNGEE. The J segment lost 4 bases and the V segment lost 0 bases, leaving 2 bases of the junction unmatched. CDR3 amino acids: CASSVEGAADTQYF. The CDR3 DNA reads as TGTGCCAGCAGCGTAGAGGGGGCGGCAGATACGCAGTATTTT.

This clone has only one observation. Its ends do not fully match the called genes, so a read error is possible. V usage is TRBV7-7 and J usage is TRBJ2-1; tentatively, D is TRBD2 (5 bases). The germline V gene has CDR1 SSHAT and CDR2 FNYEAQ (reference sequence). This CDR3 spans 16 amino acids. The CDR3 DNA reads TGTGCTAGCAGCTTAGCCCCCGGGATCTCCTACAATGAGCAGTTCTTC. This codes for CASSLAPGISYNEQFF.

The rearrangement uses TRBV11-2 and TRBJ2-7, with 8 bases that match TRBD2. CDR1 and CDR2 from the germline V gene are SGHAT and FQNNGV. The V and J ends lost 8 bases and 3 bases, in that order; junction bases with no gene match: 6. CDR3 length: 13 amino acids. Here the CDR3 DNA reads TGTGCCAGCGCCATCGGGAGGGACTACGAGCAGTACTTC. It translates to CASAIGRDYEQYF.

The chain carries TRBV7-3 and TRBJ2-5; the D gene could be TRBD1 or TRBD2 (6 bases each). CDR3 size: 14 residues. Germline CDR1 and CDR2: SGHTA and FQGTGA. V was shortened by 5 bases and J by 5 bases, with 15 bases between the two germline ends. The CDR3 DNA sequence: TGTGCCAGCAGCGCGAACTCGGGGGCCGAGACCCAGTACTTC. Its protein is CASSANSGAETQYF.

The chain joins TRBV28 to TRBJ1-4; 7 bases line up with TRBD1. Per the germline V gene, CDR1 is MDHEN and CDR2 is SYDVKM. The CDR3 is 14 amino acids. With 4 bases clipped from V and 7 bases from J, the junction kept 6 bases outside the gene matches. The DNA for the CDR3 is TGTGCCAGCAGTTCCCTAGGGACAGTTGAAAAACTGTTTTTT. Amino acids: CASSSLGTVEKLFF.

The rearrangement uses TRBV7-9 and TRBJ2-1, with D possibly TRBD2 on 5 matching bases. V was trimmed by 5 bases and J by 0 bases, leaving 14 bases between them. The CDR3 extends over 16 amino acids. Germline CDR1 SEHNR, CDR2 FQNEAQ (reference sequence). Written as DNA, the CDR3 is TGTGCCAGCAGCCTGGACTCTCAGAGCTCCTACAATGAGCAGTTCTTC. Amino acid sequence: CASSLDSQSSYNEQFF.

In nucleotides, the CDR3 is TGCGCCAGCAGCTCGGACCGGGGGGATGAAGCTTTCTTT. Encoded protein: CASSSDRGDEAFF. The V and J genes are TRBV4-3 and TRBJ1-1; the D gene is possibly TRBD1 (5 bases). The CDR3 contains 13 residues. Germline V gene data show CDR1 as LGHNA and CDR2 as YSLEER. V lost 5 bases and J lost 7, with 14 bases in between.

This clone occurred once. V gene TRBV15 combines with J gene TRBJ2-7; 8 nucleotides line up with TRBD2. J was trimmed by 2 bases and V by 2 bases; bases with no gene match: 5. The CDR3 is 15 amino acids. Per germline, CDR1 LNHNV and CDR2 YYDKDF (reference sequence). CDR3 loop: CATSRLPGLAYEQYF. CDR3 DNA sequence: TGTGCCACCAGCAGATTGCCGGGACTAGCCTACGAGCAGTACTTC.

J is TRBJ2-7 and V is TRBV27, with 10 bases fitting TRBD2. J gave up 3 bases and V 2 bases, and 7 bases lay outside the gene matches. From germline, CDR1 is MNHEY and CDR2 SMNVEV (reference sequence). The CDR3 is 16 amino acids. The chain's CDR3 is CASSLGAGGPFYEQYF. The CDR3 DNA sequence: TGTGCCAGCAGTTTAGGAGCGGGAGGGCCGTTCTACGAGCAGTACTTC.

The chain uses TRBV9 and TRBJ2-3; 9 positions agree with TRBD2. V gave up 0 bases and J gave up 0 bases; unmatched junction bases: 8. Germline V gene lookup returns CDR1 SGDLS and CDR2 YYNGEE. The CDR3 has 18 residues. The CDR3 sequence is CASSVGVSGSRSTDTQYF. CDR3 nucleotide sequence: TGTGCCAGCAGCGTAGGCGTTAGCGGGAGCCGTAGCACAGATACGCAGTATTTT.

The chain recombines TRBV5-5 with TRBJ1-1, with no clear D. The ends were cut back, 1 base at V and 10 bases at J, with 20 bases in the middle. This CDR3 region has 15 residues. Germline CDR1 and CDR2: SGHKS and YYEKEE (reference sequence). The CDR3 loop is CASSLSSEIGRAAFF. As DNA, the CDR3 is TGTGCCAGCAGCTTGTCATCCGAGATCGGGCGTGCAGCTTTCTTT. Filled out from reference TRBV5-5 and TRBJ1-1, the complete variable domain reads DAGVTQSPTHLIKTRGQQVTLRCSPISGHKSVSWYQQVLGQGPQFIFQYYEKEERGRGNFPDRFSARQFPNYSSELNVNALLLGDSALYLCASSLSSEIGRAAFFGQGTRLTVV.

This clone was recorded once. The chain carries TRBV6-1 and TRBJ2-2; 13 positions match TRBD2. V trimming: 4 bases; J trimming: 3 bases; junction bases outside the gene matches: 2. There are 16 residues in the CDR3. Germline V CDR1 and CDR2: MNHNS, SASEGT. The CDR3 sequence is CASSGTSGGHTGELFF. CDR3 DNA sequence: TGTGCCAGCAGTGGGACTAGCGGGGGACACACCGGGGAGCTGTTTTTT.

A word on this clone: The same CDR3 can be traced to other DNA sequences in this sample. The chain carries TRBV6-5 and TRBJ1-1; D is unclear. Germline V gives CDR1 MNHEY, CDR2 SVGAGI. V lost 2 bases to trimming and J lost 8 bases, with 9 bases between them. The CDR3 sequence is 12 residues long. CDR3 DNA sequence: TGTGCCAGCAGTTACCCGGGCCAGGAAGCTTTCTTT. Its translation: CASSYPGQEAFF.

The genes are TRBV5-4 and TRBJ2-1; the match to TRBD2 covers 8 bases. The ends lost 4 bases at V and 9 bases at J; junction bases unmatched: 6. The length of the CDR3 is 13 residues. CDR1 and CDR2 (germline): SGHNT, YYREEE (reference sequence). The chain's CDR3 is CASSRGLDGEQFF. The CDR3 DNA reads TGTGCCAGCAGCCGGGGACTAGATGGTGAGCAGTTCTTC. The variable domain in full, completed from reference TRBV5-4 and TRBJ2-1, reads ETGVTQSPTHLIKTRGQQVTLRCSSQSGHNTVSWYQQALGQGPQFIFQYYREEENGRGNFPPRFSGLQFPNYSSELNVNALELDDSALYLCASSRGLDGEQFFGPGTRLTVL.

The J gene is TRBJ2-5, the V gene TRBV5-6, with TRBD1 identical over 7 bases. After removal of 2 bases from V and 1 base from J, the junction contained 2 bases not matched to a gene. The CDR3 is made up of 14 amino acids. Germline CDR1 is SGHDT and CDR2 is YYEEEE. CDR3 DNA sequence: TGTGCCAGCAGCTTAGACAGGGCCCAAGAGACCCAGTACTTC. Translated, it gives CASSLDRAQETQYF.

The V call is TRBV10-2, the J call TRBJ2-5; D gene uncertain. CDR1 is WSHSY, CDR2 SAAADI, per germline. CDR3 length: 13 amino acids. Trimming cost V 4 bases and J 0 bases, with 6 bases left between them. CDR3 sequence (DNA): TGCGCCAGCAGTGGGGGAAACCAAGAGACCCAGTACTTC. It translates to CASSGGNQETQYF.

Regarding this clone: Different DNA sequences within this sample yield the same CDR3. The V and J genes are TRBV5-4 and TRBJ2-7; D ambiguous. The V gene lost 0 bases and the J gene lost 1 base, with 5 bases spanning the gap. This CDR3 has 13 amino acids. Per the germline V gene, CDR1 is SGHNT and CDR2 is YYREEE (reference sequence). This chain's CDR3 is CASSLAQSYEQYF. CDR3 nucleotides: TGTGCCAGCAGCTTGGCGCAATCCTACGAGCAGTACTTC.

V usage is TRBV9 and J usage is TRBJ2-7, with 7 bases fitting TRBD1. Trimming took 4 bases from V and 2 from J; bases not matched to a gene: 12. The CDR3 spans 16 residues. CDR1 SGDLS and CDR2 YYNGEE come from the germline V gene. CDR3 region: CASSSSRDSNTYEQYF. The DNA for the CDR3 is TGTGCCAGCAGCTCCAGCAGGGACAGCAACACCTACGAGCAGTACTTC.

The chain combines TRBV15 with TRBJ1-5, with unresolved D. The CDR3 extends over 16 amino acids. Trimming took 4 bases from V and 0 from J, leaving 13 bases between them. Germline-derived CDR1 and CDR2 are LNHNV and YYDKDF (reference sequence). The CDR3 bases are TGTGCCACCAGCACCGACGGACTTTATAGCAATCAGCCCCAGCATTTT. The encoded protein is CATSTDGLYSNQPQHF.